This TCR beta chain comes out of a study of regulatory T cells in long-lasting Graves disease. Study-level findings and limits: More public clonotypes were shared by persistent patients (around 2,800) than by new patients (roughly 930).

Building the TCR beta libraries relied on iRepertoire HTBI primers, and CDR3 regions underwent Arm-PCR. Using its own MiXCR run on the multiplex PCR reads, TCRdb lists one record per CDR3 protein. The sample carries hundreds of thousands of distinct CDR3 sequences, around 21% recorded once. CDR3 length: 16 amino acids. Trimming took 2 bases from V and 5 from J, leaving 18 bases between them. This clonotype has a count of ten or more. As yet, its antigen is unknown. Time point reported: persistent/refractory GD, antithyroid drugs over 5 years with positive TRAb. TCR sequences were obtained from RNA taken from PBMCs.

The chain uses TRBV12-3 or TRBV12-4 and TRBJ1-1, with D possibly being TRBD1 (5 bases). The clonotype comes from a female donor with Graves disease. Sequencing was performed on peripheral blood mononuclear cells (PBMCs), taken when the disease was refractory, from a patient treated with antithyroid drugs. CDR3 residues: CASSLSFGGTETEAFF. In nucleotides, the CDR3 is TGTGCCAGCAGTTTAAGTTTCGGCGGGACTGAGACTGAAGCTTTCTTT.